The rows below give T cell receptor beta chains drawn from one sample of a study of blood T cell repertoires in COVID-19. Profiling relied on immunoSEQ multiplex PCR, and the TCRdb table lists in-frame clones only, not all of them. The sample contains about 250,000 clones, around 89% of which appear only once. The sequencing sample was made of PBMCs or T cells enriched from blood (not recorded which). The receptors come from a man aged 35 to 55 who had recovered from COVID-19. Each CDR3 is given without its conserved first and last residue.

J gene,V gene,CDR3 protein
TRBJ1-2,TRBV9,ASSAGRDTGNYGYT
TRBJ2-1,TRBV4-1,ASSQFANPGLAGGRDEQF
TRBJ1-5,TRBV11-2,ASSLDAGAGGQPQH
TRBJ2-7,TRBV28,ASTGGGRRSTYEQY
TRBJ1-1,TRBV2,ASSRNARGAEAF
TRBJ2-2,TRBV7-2,ASSLLAGAGELF
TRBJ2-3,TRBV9,ASSVSGKEDTQY
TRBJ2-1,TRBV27,ASSLSFGLIAGHQYNEQF
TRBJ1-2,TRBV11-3,ASSLGGYGYT
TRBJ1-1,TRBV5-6,ASSGDRGRGTEAF
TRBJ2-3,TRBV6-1,ASSEARGIGDTQY
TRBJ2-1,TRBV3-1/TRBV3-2,ASSPRGRDEQF
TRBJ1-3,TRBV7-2,ASSPFLRLAGGSNTIY
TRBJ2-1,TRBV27,ASRDRGGLVTYNEQF
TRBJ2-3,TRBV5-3,ARSLLVPDTQY
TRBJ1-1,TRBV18,ASSATLDMNTEAF
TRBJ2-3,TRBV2,ASSYWTGTDTQY
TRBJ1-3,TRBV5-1,ASSFRDSRSGNTIY
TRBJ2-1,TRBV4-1,ASSQDNQAGELDEQF
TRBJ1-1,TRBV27,ASSTGTGVEAF
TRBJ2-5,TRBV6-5,ASSGGGFLETQY
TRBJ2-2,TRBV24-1,ATRQGNTGELF
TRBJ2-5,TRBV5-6,ASTRREEETQY
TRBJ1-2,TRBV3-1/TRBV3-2,ASSHDRQGFDGYGYT
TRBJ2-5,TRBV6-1,ASSEAETQY
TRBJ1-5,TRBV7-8,ASSLVGGVSNQPQH
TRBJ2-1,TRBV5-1,ASSPNLAGQTF
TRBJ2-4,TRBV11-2,ASSSTGLAGGRAKNIQY
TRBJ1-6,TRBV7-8,ASSLEFWGGKDLPLH
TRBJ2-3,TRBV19,ASSKTRLPRLSTDTQY
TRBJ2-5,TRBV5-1,ASSGGWGGETQY
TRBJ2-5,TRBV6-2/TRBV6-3,ASSPTTGGETQY
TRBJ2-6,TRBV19,ASSIFSGTGANVLT
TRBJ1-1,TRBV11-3,ASSSLPRGSEAF
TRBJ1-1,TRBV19,ASSTVTGGSEAF
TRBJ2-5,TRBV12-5,ASDNRTGGHSRETQY
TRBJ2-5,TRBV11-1,ASSLQGLARETQY
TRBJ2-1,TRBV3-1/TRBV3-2,ASSQDYWGSQAPYNEQF
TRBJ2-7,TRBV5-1,ASSLPTREKY
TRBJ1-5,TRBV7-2,ASSLAPGSNQPQH
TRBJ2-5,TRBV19,ASSTTGRETQY
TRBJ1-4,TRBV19,ASSIPPSRVSKEEKLF
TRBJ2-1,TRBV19,ASSKSTGHEQF
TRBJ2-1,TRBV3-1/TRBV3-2,ASSQDLRAGESLNEQF
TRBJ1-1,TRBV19,ASSAGGTGGPNTEAF
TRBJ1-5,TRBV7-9,ASSLVAGDNQPQH
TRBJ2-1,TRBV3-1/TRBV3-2,ASSRLGAGVTYNEQF
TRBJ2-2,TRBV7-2,ASTRGYTGELF